What follows is one T cell receptor (beta chain) and its context. What antigen it recognizes has not been identified. The entry originates in a study of T cells expressing NK-cell markers (dated by TCRdb to the early 2020s). As for the study more broadly: In sorted CD3+CD56+NKG2C+, CD3+CD56+NKG2C- and CD3+CD56-NKG2C+ T-cell subsets from 8 or 9 donors, TCR beta-chain repertoires were profiled. The libraries were sequenced on Illumina HiSeq 2000/2500, MiSeq or NextSeq, producing 2 x 150 bp reads. The eight sequenced donors were randomly selected healthy volunteers, three men and five women. Of the eight sequenced donors, seven were found to be HCMV-seropositive and one was found to be HCMV-seronegative. General study outcomes and caveats: In more than 5 donors, the dominant CD3+CD56+NKG2C+ clonotypes were found to rank among the top 10 CD8+ clonotypes and to make up 1.0-7.0% of CD8+ T cells. Whether the expanded NKG2C-expressing T cell clones were specific for HCMV antigens remained unclear. Those dominant clonotypes were again the most abundant among CD3+CD56-NKG2C+ cells in a handful of donors, at roughly 25-65%.

HCMV serostatus was determined by detecting HCMV-specific IgG in serum with a commercial ELISA kit. Ficoll density gradient centrifugation was used to isolate peripheral blood mononuclear cells from blood. Sequencing was performed on an Illumina HiSeq 2000. The TCR beta cDNA libraries were made using 5'RACE template switching, a step that added both a universal primer site and unique molecular identifiers. Priming for cDNA synthesis came from the TCR beta constant segment, and two successive PCR amplification steps followed. The source study handled its data this way. MIGEC handled demultiplexing of the reads and grouping by UMI, while MiTCR was used to assemble and quantify clonotypes. Only TCR cDNA sequences supported by at least two reads were kept to exclude erroneous sequences. Downstream repertoire analysis used the tcR package, and clonotypes were matched across fractions by CDR3 nucleotide sequence plus V segment. VDJmatch was used to annotate antigen specificity against VDJdb, with one amino acid substitution in CDR3 allowed. TCRdb reprocessed the public reads and reports one entry per CDR3 protein sequence, without DNA. None of the V and J calls come from the authors' own analysis; TCRdb made them. The sample's table covers about 460,000 distinct CDR3 sequences. Approximately 1.5% of the sample goes to the ten largest clones.

CDR1 LNHDA and CDR2 SQIVND are derived from the germline V gene (reference sequence). The CDR3 starts with the cysteine, ends with the phenylalanine, and has 17 residues. The record lacks a DNA sequence. Rearrangement joined TRBV19 to TRBJ2-6; no DNA is available, so the TRBD1 call from TCRdb remains unchecked. The receptor was derived from a woman in her 50s in good health. Donor details come from another sample of the same person, matched by shared clones. The sequencing sample was made of blood T cells: a sorted CD56 or NKG2C T cell subset, CD4+ or CD8+ T cells, or bulk PBMC T cells (not recorded which). This receptor carries the CDR3 CASSIGDRVFRANVLTF.